These T cell receptor beta chains were read from a single sample in a study of blood T cell repertoires in COVID-19. Generated by immunoSEQ multiplex PCR, the TCRdb table keeps only in-frame clones and is missing some. Here the sample spans fewer than 100,000 clones, more than 75% being singletons. Sequencing used peripheral blood. The receptors shown here come from an elderly woman with acute or convalescent COVID-19. Each CDR3 is given with its conserved first and last residue. D genes are given only for firm matches. For some rows the clone size is stated as once, few or many, or as a class when expanded; others skip it.

D: TRBD1; size: -; J: TRBJ2-7; V: TRBV11-2; DNA: TGTGCCAGCAGCTTAAGGGACAGGGGGAGCTCCTACGAGCAGTACTTC; CDR3: CASSLRDRGSSYEQYF
D: TRBD1; size: -; J: TRBJ2-6; V: TRBV28; DNA: TGTGCCAGTCACAGGGGCCTCTCTGGGGCCAACGTCCTGACTTTC; CDR3: CASHRGLSGANVLTF
D: TRBD2; size: -; J: TRBJ2-7; V: TRBV6-1; DNA: TGTGCCAGCAGTGAAGCCGGCACTGCAGATTGGGGGGGGGTGCAGTACTTC; CDR3: CASSEAGTADWGGVQYF
D: -; size: -; J: TRBJ2-1; V: TRBV21-1; DNA: TGTGCCAGCAGAAAACTAGCAAGATGCTCCTACAATGAGCAGTTCTTC; CDR3: CASRKLARCSYNEQFF
D: -; size: -; J: TRBJ1-3; V: TRBV6-2/TRBV6-3; DNA: TGTGCCAGCAGTTACCCGACAGCGAACTCTGGAAACACCATATATTTT; CDR3: CASSYPTANSGNTIYF
D: TRBD1; size: -; J: TRBJ1-5; V: TRBV6-2/TRBV6-3; DNA: TGTGCCAGCAGCCGGGGACAGGGGAGTCAGCCCCAGCATTTT; CDR3: CASSRGQGSQPQHF
D: -; size: -; J: TRBJ2-1; V: TRBV11-1; DNA: TGTGCCAGCAGCTCCACAGTGGGCTCCTACAATGAGCAGTTCTTC; CDR3: CASSSTVGSYNEQFF
D: -; size: -; J: TRBJ1-1; V: TRBV21-1; DNA: TGTGCCAGCAGCCAGACAGGATGGAAGACTGAAGCTTTCTTT; CDR3: CASSQTGWKTEAFF
D: TRBD2; size: -; J: TRBJ2-3; V: TRBV2; DNA: TGTGCCAGCAGCCCTAGCGGGGGCCCCCGCACAGATACGCAGTATTTT; CDR3: CASSPSGGPRTDTQYF
D: -; size: many; J: TRBJ2-2; V: TRBV6-2/TRBV6-3; DNA: TGTGCCAGCAGTAAGGGACTGTTAATCATCTCCGGGGAGCTGTTTTTT; CDR3: CASSKGLLIISGELFF
D: TRBD2; size: once; J: TRBJ2-1; V: TRBV29-1; DNA: TGCAGCGCTAGGCGGGGGGCCAGCTCCTACAATGAGCAGTTCTTC; CDR3: CSARRGASSYNEQFF
D: TRBD2; size: -; J: TRBJ2-3; V: TRBV4-1; DNA: TGCGCCAGCAGCCACCTTCGGACTAGCGGGGGTGATACGCAGTATTTT; CDR3: CASSHLRTSGGDTQYF
D: TRBD2; size: -; J: TRBJ2-4; V: TRBV6-1; DNA: TGTGCCAGCAGTCTAGCGGGACCGGCCAAAAACATTCAGTACTTC; CDR3: CASSLAGPAKNIQYF
D: TRBD1; size: -; J: TRBJ1-1; V: TRBV3-1/TRBV3-2; DNA: TGTGCCAGCAGCCGGGGGACAGGGACGCGGATAGCGGCTTTCTTT; CDR3: CASSRGTGTRIAAFF
D: -; size: -; J: TRBJ1-6; V: TRBV6-2/TRBV6-3; DNA: TGTGCCAGCAGCTCCGCTGGACAGCAGTATTCACCCCTCCACTTT; CDR3: CASSSAGQQYSPLHF
D: TRBD1; size: -; J: TRBJ2-2; V: TRBV5-1; DNA: TGCGCCAGCAGCTTGGCTTGGATGGGCCAGGGGGCCACCGGGGAGCTGTTTTTT; CDR3: CASSLAWMGQGATGELFF
D: TRBD1; size: -; J: TRBJ1-5; V: TRBV19; DNA: TGTGCCAGTAGTAGTCCGGGACAGGGAGTCGGTCAGCCCCAGCATTTT; CDR3: CASSSPGQGVGQPQHF
D: -; size: once; J: TRBJ2-2; V: TRBV5-1; DNA: TGCGCCAGCAGCCAAGTGGTACTGAACACCGGGGAGCTGTTTTTT; CDR3: CASSQVVLNTGELFF
D: TRBD1; size: -; J: TRBJ1-3; V: TRBV23-1; DNA: TGCGCCAGCAGTCAAGGGACAGTCAAAGCTGGAAACACCATATATTTT; CDR3: CASSQGTVKAGNTIYF
D: TRBD2; size: -; J: TRBJ2-1; V: TRBV6-5; DNA: TGTGCCAGCAGTTACTCGTCTAGCGGGACGGCAAATGAGCAGTTCTTC; CDR3: CASSYSSSGTANEQFF
D: TRBD1; size: -; J: TRBJ1-2; V: TRBV30; DNA: TGTGCCTGGAGTCGGGACAGACCTGCGGGCTACACCTTC; CDR3: CAWSRDRPAGYTF
D: TRBD1; size: -; J: TRBJ1-1; V: TRBV4-3; DNA: TGCGCCAGCAGCCAAGGAGGGACAGCGGATTGGTACACTGAAGCTTTCTTT; CDR3: CASSQGGTADWYTEAFF
D: -; size: -; J: TRBJ2-7; V: TRBV19; DNA: TGTGCCAGTGCACCTCTTACTCGTTTTTCAGGGCCCTACGAGCAGTACTTC; CDR3: CASAPLTRFSGPYEQYF
D: TRBD2; size: -; J: TRBJ2-7; V: TRBV3-1/TRBV3-2; DNA: TGTGCCAGCACCACTAGCGGGAGTTCCTACGAGCAGTACTTC; CDR3: CASTTSGSSYEQYF
D: TRBD1; size: -; J: TRBJ2-7; V: TRBV7-6; DNA: TGTGCCAGCAGCCTACAGGGGGCGGATATTTACGAGCAGTACTTC; CDR3: CASSLQGADIYEQYF
D: -; size: -; J: TRBJ2-7; V: TRBV5-4; DNA: TGTGCCAGCAGCTTGGGGGGAGCGAGGTACGAGCAGTACTTC; CDR3: CASSLGGARYEQYF
D: -; size: -; J: TRBJ1-6; V: TRBV9; DNA: TGTGCCAGCAGCGCAATAGAGAATTCACCCCTCCACTTT; CDR3: CASSAIENSPLHF
D: -; size: -; J: TRBJ1-1; V: TRBV6-5; DNA: TGTGCCAGCAGACAAGAGGGCGTTCCAAACGCTGAAGCTTTCTTT; CDR3: CASRQEGVPNAEAFF
D: -; size: few; J: TRBJ2-3; V: TRBV11-3; DNA: TGTGCCAGCAGCTCCCGATGGGGGGAGAAATCAGATACGCAGTATTTT; CDR3: CASSSRWGEKSDTQYF
D: -; size: -; J: TRBJ1-2; V: TRBV19; DNA: TGTGCCAGCCTAGCCCCGTCATCGTACTATGGCTACACCTTC; CDR3: CASLAPSSYYGYTF
D: TRBD1; size: -; J: TRBJ1-1; V: TRBV9; DNA: TGTGCCAGCAGCGTAGGGGACAGGGAAAACACTGAAGCTTTCTTT; CDR3: CASSVGDRENTEAFF
D: -; size: -; J: TRBJ1-4; V: TRBV2; DNA: TGTGCCAGCAGACAGGTCCGGGATGAAAAACTGTTTTTT; CDR3: CASRQVRDEKLFF
D: TRBD2; size: -; J: TRBJ2-4; V: TRBV18; DNA: TGTGCCAGCTCACCACTAGCGGGGGGGCTAGCCAAAAACATTCAGTACTTC; CDR3: CASSPLAGGLAKNIQYF
D: -; size: few; J: TRBJ1-2; V: TRBV3-1/TRBV3-2; DNA: TGTGCCAGCAGCCCCTCGCAGGGCTATGGCTACACCTTC; CDR3: CASSPSQGYGYTF
D: TRBD1; size: once; J: TRBJ1-5; V: TRBV6-5; DNA: TGTGCCAGCAGGCAGGGGGCAAGCAATCAGCCCCAGCATTTT; CDR3: CASRQGASNQPQHF
D: -; size: -; J: TRBJ1-6; V: TRBV18; DNA: TGTGCCAGCTCGTCCCGCCCCACACAGGGCTCCTATAATTCACCCCTCCACTTT; CDR3: CASSSRPTQGSYNSPLHF
D: -; size: once; J: TRBJ1-4; V: TRBV18; DNA: TGTGCCAGCTCACCCGGTGCAACTAATGAAAAACTGTTTTTT; CDR3: CASSPGATNEKLFF
D: -; size: -; J: TRBJ1-5; V: TRBV19; DNA: TGTGCCAGTAGTGCCCAAGTAGGGGTAAATCAGCCCCAGCATTTT; CDR3: CASSAQVGVNQPQHF
D: -; size: once; J: TRBJ2-3; V: TRBV29-1; DNA: TGCAGCGTGCGAGGCCTCAGCACAGATACGCAGTATTTT; CDR3: CSVRGLSTDTQYF
D: TRBD2; size: -; J: TRBJ2-3; V: TRBV18; DNA: TGTGCCAGCTCACCACTAGCGGGGGGTACCACAGATACGCAGTATTTT; CDR3: CASSPLAGGTTDTQYF